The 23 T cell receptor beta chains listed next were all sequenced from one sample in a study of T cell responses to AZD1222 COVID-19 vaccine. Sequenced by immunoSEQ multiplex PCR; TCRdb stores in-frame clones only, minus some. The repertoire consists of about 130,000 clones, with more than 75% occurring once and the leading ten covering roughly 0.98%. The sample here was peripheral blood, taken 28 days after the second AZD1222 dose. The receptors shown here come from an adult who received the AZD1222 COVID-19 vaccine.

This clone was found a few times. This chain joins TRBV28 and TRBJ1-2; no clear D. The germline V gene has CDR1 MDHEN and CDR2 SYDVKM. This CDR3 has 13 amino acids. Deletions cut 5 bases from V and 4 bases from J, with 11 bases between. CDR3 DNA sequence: TGTGCCAGCAGTGGGAGGGTTGGCTATGGCTACACCTTC. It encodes CASSGRVGYGYTF.

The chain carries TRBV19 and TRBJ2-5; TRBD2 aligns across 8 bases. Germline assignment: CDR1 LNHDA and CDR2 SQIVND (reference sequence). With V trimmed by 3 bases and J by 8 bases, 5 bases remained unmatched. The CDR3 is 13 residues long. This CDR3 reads CASSIGLARTQYF. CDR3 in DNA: TGTGCCAGTAGTATCGGACTAGCCCGAACCCAGTACTTC.

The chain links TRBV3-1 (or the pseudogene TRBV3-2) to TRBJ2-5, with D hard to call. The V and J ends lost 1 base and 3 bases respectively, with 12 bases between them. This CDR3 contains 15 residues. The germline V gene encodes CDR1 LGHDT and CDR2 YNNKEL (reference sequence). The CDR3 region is CASSQGGLTEETQYF. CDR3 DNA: TGTGCCAGCAGCCAAGGTGGCCTCACTGAAGAGACCCAGTACTTC.

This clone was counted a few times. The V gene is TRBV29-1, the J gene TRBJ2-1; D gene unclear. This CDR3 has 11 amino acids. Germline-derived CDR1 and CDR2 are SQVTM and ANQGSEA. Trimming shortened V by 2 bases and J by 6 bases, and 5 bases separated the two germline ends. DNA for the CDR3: TGCAGCGTTGAAACCCTCAATGAGCAGTTCTTC. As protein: CSVETLNEQFF.

The CDR3 protein is CASISRQAGNTIYF. CDR3 in DNA: TGTGCCAGTATCAGCCGACAGGCTGGAAACACCATATATTTT. This rearrangement joins TRBV19 to TRBJ1-3, with D maybe TRBD1 (6 bases). Trimming removed 7 bases from V and 2 bases from J, with 12 bases in between. The germline V gene has CDR1 LNHDA and CDR2 SQIVND (reference sequence). The CDR3 runs 14 residues.

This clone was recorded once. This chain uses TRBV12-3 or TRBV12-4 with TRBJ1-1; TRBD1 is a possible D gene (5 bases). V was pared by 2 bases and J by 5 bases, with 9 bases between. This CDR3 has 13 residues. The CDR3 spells CASSLWGVTEAFF. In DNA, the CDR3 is TGTGCCAGCAGTTTATGGGGGGTAACTGAAGCTTTCTTT.

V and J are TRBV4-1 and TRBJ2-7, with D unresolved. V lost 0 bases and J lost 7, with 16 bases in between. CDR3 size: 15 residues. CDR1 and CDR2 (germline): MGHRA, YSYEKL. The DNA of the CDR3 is TGCGCCAGCAGCCAAGAGGGCGTGGTTCAAGGGGAGCAGTACTTC. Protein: CASSQEGVVQGEQYF.

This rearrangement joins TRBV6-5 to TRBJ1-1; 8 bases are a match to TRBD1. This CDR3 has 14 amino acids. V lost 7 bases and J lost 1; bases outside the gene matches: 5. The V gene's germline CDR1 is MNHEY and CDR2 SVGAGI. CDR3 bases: TGTGCCAGCAATGGACAGGGACCGAACACTGAAGCTTTCTTT. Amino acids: CASNGQGPNTEAFF.

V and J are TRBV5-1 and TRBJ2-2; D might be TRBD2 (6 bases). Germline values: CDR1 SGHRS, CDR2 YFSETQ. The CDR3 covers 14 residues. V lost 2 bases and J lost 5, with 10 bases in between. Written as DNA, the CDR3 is TGCGCCAGCAGCTTCCCAGGGAGGACCGGGGAGCTGTTTTTT. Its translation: CASSFPGRTGELFF.

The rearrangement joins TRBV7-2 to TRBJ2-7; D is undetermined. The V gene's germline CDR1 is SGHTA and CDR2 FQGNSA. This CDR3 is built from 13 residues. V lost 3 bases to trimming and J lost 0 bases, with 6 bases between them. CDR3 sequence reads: CASSFLYSYEQYF. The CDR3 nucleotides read TGTGCCAGCAGCTTCCTATACTCCTACGAGCAGTACTTC.

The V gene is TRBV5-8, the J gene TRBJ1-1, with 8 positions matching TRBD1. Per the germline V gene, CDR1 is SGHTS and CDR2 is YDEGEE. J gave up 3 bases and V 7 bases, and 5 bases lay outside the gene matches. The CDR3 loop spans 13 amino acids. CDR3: CASDRGMDTEAFF. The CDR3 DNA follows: TGTGCCAGCGACAGGGGTATGGACACTGAAGCTTTCTTT.

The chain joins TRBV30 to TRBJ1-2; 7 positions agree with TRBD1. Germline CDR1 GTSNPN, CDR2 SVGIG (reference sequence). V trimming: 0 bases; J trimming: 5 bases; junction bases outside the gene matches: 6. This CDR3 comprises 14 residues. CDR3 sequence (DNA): TGTGCCTGGAGTGTAGGGGGCACGCCTTATGGCTACACCTTC. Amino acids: CAWSVGGTPYGYTF. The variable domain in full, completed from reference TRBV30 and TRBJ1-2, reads SQTIHQWPATLVQPVGSPLSLECTVEGTSNPNLYWYRQAAGRGLQLLFYSVGIGQISSEVPQNLSASRPQDRQFILSSKKLLLSDSGFYLCAWSVGGTPYGYTFGSGTRLTVV.

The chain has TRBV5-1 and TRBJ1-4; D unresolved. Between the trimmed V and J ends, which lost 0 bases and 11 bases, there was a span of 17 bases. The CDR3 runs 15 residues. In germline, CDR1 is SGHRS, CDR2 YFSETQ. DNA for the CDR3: TGCGCCAGCAGCTTGGCCGCTGGGATCCAAGAGAAACTGTTTTTT. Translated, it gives CASSLAAGIQEKLFF.

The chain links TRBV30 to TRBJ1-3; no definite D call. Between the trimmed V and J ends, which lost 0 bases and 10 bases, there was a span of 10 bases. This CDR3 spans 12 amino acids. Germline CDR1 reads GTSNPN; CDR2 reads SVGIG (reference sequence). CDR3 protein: CAWSVPAGTIYF. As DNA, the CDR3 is TGTGCCTGGAGTGTACCGGCCGGGACCATATATTTT.

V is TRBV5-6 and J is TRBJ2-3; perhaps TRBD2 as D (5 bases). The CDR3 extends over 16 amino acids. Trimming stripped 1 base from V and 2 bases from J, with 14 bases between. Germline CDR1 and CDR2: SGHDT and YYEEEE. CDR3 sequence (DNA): TGTGCCAGCAGCTTGAGTTTCGGAGCGGCCACAGATACGCAGTATTTT. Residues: CASSLSFGAATDTQYF.

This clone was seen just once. CDR3: CASSFRGTVTYNEQFF. Written as DNA, the CDR3 is TGTGCCAGCAGTTTTAGGGGGACAGTCACCTACAATGAGCAGTTCTTC. The genes are TRBV28 and TRBJ2-1; TRBD1 matches 7 bases. The CDR3 covers 16 residues. Germline V gene data show CDR1 as MDHEN and CDR2 as SYDVKM. V lost 3 bases and J lost 2; bases outside the gene matches: 7.

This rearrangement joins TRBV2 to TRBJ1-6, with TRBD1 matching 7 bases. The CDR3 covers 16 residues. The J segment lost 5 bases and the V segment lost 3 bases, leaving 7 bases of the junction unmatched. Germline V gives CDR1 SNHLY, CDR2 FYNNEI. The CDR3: CASSENGQVNNSPLHF. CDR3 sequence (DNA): TGTGCCAGCAGTGAGAACGGACAGGTTAATAATTCACCCCTCCACTTT.

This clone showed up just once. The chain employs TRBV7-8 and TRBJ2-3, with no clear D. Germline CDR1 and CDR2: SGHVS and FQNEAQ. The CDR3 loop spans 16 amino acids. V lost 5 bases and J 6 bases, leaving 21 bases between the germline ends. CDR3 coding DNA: TGTGCCAGCAGCCAGGACGGTCGGGTTCTTCCGGATACGCAGTATTTT. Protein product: CASSQDGRVLPDTQYF.

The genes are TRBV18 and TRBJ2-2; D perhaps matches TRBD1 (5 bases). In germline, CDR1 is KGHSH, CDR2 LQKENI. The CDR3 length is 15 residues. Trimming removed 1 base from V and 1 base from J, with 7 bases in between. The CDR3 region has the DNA TGTGCCAGCTCACCACTGCAGGGGAACACCGGGGAGCTGTTTTTT. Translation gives CASSPLQGNTGELFF.

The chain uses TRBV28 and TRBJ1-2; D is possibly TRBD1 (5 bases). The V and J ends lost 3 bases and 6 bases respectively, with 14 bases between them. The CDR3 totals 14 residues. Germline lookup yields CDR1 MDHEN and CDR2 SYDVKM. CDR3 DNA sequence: TGTGCCAGCAGTTTCCTTTCCAGGGATAATGGCTACACCTTC. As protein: CASSFLSRDNGYTF.

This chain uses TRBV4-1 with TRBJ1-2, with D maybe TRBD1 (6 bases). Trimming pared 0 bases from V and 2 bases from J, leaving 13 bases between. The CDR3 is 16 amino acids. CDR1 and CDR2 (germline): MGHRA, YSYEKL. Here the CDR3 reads CASSQDGAGVNYGYTF. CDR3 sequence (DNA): TGCGCCAGCAGCCAAGATGGGGCAGGGGTGAACTATGGCTACACCTTC.

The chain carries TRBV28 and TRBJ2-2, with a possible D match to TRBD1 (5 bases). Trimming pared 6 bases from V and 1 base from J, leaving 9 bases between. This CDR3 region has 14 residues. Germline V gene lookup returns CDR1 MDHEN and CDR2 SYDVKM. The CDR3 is CASRFQGNTGELFF. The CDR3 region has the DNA TGTGCCAGCAGATTCCAGGGGAACACCGGGGAGCTGTTTTTT.

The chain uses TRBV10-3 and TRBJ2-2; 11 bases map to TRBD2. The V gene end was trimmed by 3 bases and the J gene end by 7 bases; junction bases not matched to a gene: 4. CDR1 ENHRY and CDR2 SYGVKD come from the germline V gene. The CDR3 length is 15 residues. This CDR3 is CAISDGLAGGGELFF. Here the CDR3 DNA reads TGTGCCATCAGTGACGGGCTAGCGGGAGGCGGGGAGCTGTTTTTT.